Below, 11 T cell receptor beta chains from the same sample are listed, as sequenced in a study of chemoradiotherapy in HPV16-positive cancers. The method was immunoSEQ multiplex PCR; TCRdb's version includes in-frame clones alone and lacks a portion of them. The profile shows around 2,000 clones, roughly 90% of them singletons. The input for sequencing was tumor tissue, taken from a patient who underwent chemoradiotherapy. Every receptor here comes from a human donor with HPV-associated anogenital cancer.

This clone has only one observation. The rearrangement links TRBV2 to TRBJ1-2; the D is unclear. The CDR3 totals 12 residues. With 4 bases removed from V and 7 bases from J, the gap between germline ends came to 10 bases. Germline V CDR1 and CDR2: SNHLY, FYNNEI. The CDR3 loop reads CASSARSGGYTF. Here the CDR3 DNA reads TGTGCCAGCAGTGCCCGGAGCGGTGGCTACACCTTC.

V usage is TRBV9 and J usage is TRBJ1-2; the D is unclear. V was trimmed by 3 bases and J by 5 bases, leaving 8 bases between them. The CDR3 is 12 amino acids. In germline, CDR1 is SGDLS, CDR2 YYNGEE. CDR3 in DNA: TGTGCCAGCAGCGGACTGGGGTATGGCTACACCTTC. It yields the protein CASSGLGYGYTF.

The chain links TRBV12-5 to TRBJ2-7; 7 bases are shared with TRBD1. Losses at the gene ends were 1 base for V and 2 bases for J; bases not matched to a gene: 2. Germline values: CDR1 LGHNT, CDR2 FRNRAP. This CDR3 region has 14 residues. The CDR3 spells CASGLGQGAYEQYF. The CDR3 nucleotides are TGTGCTAGTGGTTTGGGGCAGGGGGCCTACGAGCAGTACTTC.

The rearrangement links TRBV29-1 to TRBJ2-1, with 8 bases aligning to TRBD1. Germline lookup yields CDR1 SQVTM and CDR2 ANQGSEA. The CDR3 consists of 15 residues. Trimming at V came to 5 bases and at J to 5 bases, leaving 11 bases not matched to a gene. The CDR3 is CSVNPPGQANNEQFF. The CDR3 nucleotides are TGCAGCGTTAACCCCCCGGGACAGGCCAACAATGAGCAGTTCTTC.

The J gene is TRBJ2-1, the V gene TRBV10-3; D assignment may be TRBD1 or TRBD2 (5 bases each). V lost 2 bases and J lost 10, with 9 bases in between. There are 12 residues in the CDR3. The germline CDR1 and CDR2 sequences are ENHRY and SYGVKD. CDR3 DNA: TGTGCCATCAGTGAGAGACGGGACGAGCAGTTCTTC. This encodes CAISERRDEQFF.

This clone has a single count. The rearrangement joins TRBV10-3 to TRBJ1-5; TRBD1 might be the D (6 bases). Trimming took off 3 bases at V and 4 bases at J, with 10 bases between the two ends. Germline V gene lookup returns CDR1 ENHRY and CDR2 SYGVKD. The CDR3 consists of 14 residues. The CDR3 reads CAISDWDKNQPQHF. The CDR3 coding sequence is TGTGCCATCAGTGATTGGGACAAAAATCAGCCCCAGCATTTT.

The genes are TRBV10-2 and TRBJ2-5; 7 bases align to TRBD2. Per the germline V gene, CDR1 is WSHSY and CDR2 is SAAADI. V shed 7 bases and J 9 bases; nucleotides not matched to a gene: 11. The length of the CDR3 is 13 residues. The CDR3 loop reads CASTSGAAGAQYF. The CDR3 region has the DNA TGCGCCAGCACTTCCGGAGCGGCGGGGGCCCAGTACTTC.

This chain links TRBV5-1 with TRBJ1-2; D is possibly TRBD1 (5 bases). Germline V lookup: CDR1 SGHRS, CDR2 YFSETQ. This CDR3 region has 13 residues. V lost 0 bases to trimming and J lost 5 bases, with 8 bases between them. This chain's CDR3 is CASSLDRFYGYTF. The CDR3 nucleotides are TGCGCCAGCAGCTTGGACAGGTTTTATGGCTACACCTTC.

The chain has TRBV6-1 and TRBJ2-7, with D maybe TRBD1 (6 bases). This CDR3 has 13 residues. CDR1 and CDR2 (germline): MNHNS, SASEGT. Trimming removed 4 bases from V and 4 bases from J, with 11 bases in between. CDR3 protein: CASSGRQVYEQYV. CDR3 bases: TGTGCCAGCAGTGGTCGACAGGTTTACGAGCAGTACGTC.

Only a few counts were recorded for this clone. This CDR3 is CASSHVYTWHWTGGDTEAFF. In nucleotides, the CDR3 is TGTGCCAGCAGCCACGTATATACCTGGCACTGGACAGGGGGGGACACTGAAGCTTTCTTT. The chain employs TRBV28 and TRBJ1-1; 10 bases are shared with TRBD1. Germline values: CDR1 MDHEN, CDR2 SYDVKM. There are 20 residues in the CDR3. After removal of 6 bases from V and 3 bases from J, the junction contained 22 bases not matched to a gene.

The chain couples TRBV4-1 to TRBJ2-5; D possibly uses TRBD1 or TRBD2 (5 bases each). V was clipped by 4 bases and J by 1 base, with 10 bases between them. Looked up from germline, CDR1 is MGHRA and CDR2 is YSYEKL. The length of the CDR3 is 14 residues. The CDR3 bases are TGCGCCAGCAGCCCCGGGACGTCCCAAGAGACCCAGTACTTC. As protein: CASSPGTSQETQYF.